This T cell receptor (beta chain) stems from a study of blood T cell repertoires in COVID-19. As for the study in general: Samples taken during acute and convalescent COVID-19 were collected in the United States, Italy and Spain. Sources were T cells, B-cell-depleted T cells, or PBMCs; the material itself was cDNA or gDNA.

As handled by the study authors: Estimation of nucleated cell counts relied on the amplification of reference gene primers. Assay: immunoSEQ multiplex PCR; the TCRdb copy retains only in-frame clones and omits some. V and J calls and clone size follow that table, whereas D and trimming were derived from the DNA. The repertoire holds tens of thousands of clones, with roughly 86% as singletons. This CDR3 contains 18 residues. The V gene's germline CDR1 is GTSNPN and CDR2 SVGIG (reference sequence). V was clipped by 2 bases and J by 3 bases; unmatched bases: 13. This TCR was recovered from a man aged 45-65 years with active or convalescent COVID-19. The sequenced sample consisted of peripheral blood. This rearrangement joins TRBV30 to TRBJ2-4; 10 nucleotides agree with TRBD1. CDR3 loop: CAWSLDRGRVRVKNIQYF. CDR3 coding DNA: TGTGCCTGGAGTCTCGACAGGGGGCGCGTAAGGGTCAAAAACATTCAGTACTTC.